This T cell receptor (beta chain) was identified during a study of cytomegalovirus exposure and HLA in healthy donors. General study results and limits: Earlier analysis found most TCR beta V segments productive about 87% or about 30% of the time. In a later analysis, 16,951 TCR beta sequences were associated with HLA alleles at 0.05 false discovery rate. The study listed under 200 cytomegalovirus-associated TCR beta chains.

Likely unrecorded immune exposures existed in these nominally healthy donors. The primer mix had 60 Vbeta and 13 Jbeta primers. Sequenced by immunoSEQ multiplex PCR; TCRdb stores in-frame clones only, minus some. The sample has 90,000 to 150,000 clones, more than 60% seen once. Germline CDR1 and CDR2: SGDLS and YYNGEE. With V trimmed by 0 bases and J by 8 bases, 8 bases remained unmatched. There are 15 residues in the CDR3. With respect to this clone: Its target is not known.

The V gene is TRBV9, the J gene TRBJ2-1; 7 bases match TRBD2. Input material: PBMCs. This TCR came from a man in his forties in good health and CMV-seropositive. The CDR3 is CASSVGGGYMDEQFF. DNA of the CDR3: TGTGCCAGCAGCGTAGGGGGAGGGTATATGGATGAGCAGTTCTTC.